The clone carrying this T cell receptor beta chain has only a few counts. Its antigen is not identified. After isolation, RNA underwent reverse transcription to generate cDNA as the sequencing template. This table comes from immunoSEQ multiplex PCR, and its TCRdb copy is limited to in-frame clones, with some not included. The sample has 130,000 to 150,000 clones, 40% to 55% seen once. Germline V gene data show CDR1 as SGDLS and CDR2 as YYNGEE. The CDR3 loop spans 15 amino acids. The V and J ends lost 0 bases and 0 bases respectively, with 10 bases between them. The source of the sample is a study of CD8+ T cells in alopecia areata. About the research overall: Treated patients received oral tofacitinib, 5 to 10 mg twice daily. Study-wide points: TCR sharing was clearer in mice than between patients, perhaps partly owing to patient HLA diversity.

Sequenced material: CD4+ T cells sorted from blood, taken at week 0. This clonotype was sampled from a human donor with alopecia areata. The chain combines TRBV9 with TRBJ2-7; D is perhaps TRBD1 (5 bases). CDR3 loop: CASSVGTKSSYEQYF. In DNA form, the CDR3 reads TGTGCCAGCAGCGTAGGGACAAAAAGCTCCTACGAGCAGTACTTC. Supplemented by reference TRBV9 and TRBJ2-7, the full variable domain reads DSGVTQTPKHLITATGQRVTLRCSPRSGDLSVYWYQQSLDQGLQFLIQYYNGEERAKGNILERFSAQQFPDLHSELNLSSLELGDSALYFCASSVGTKSSYEQYFGPGTRLTVT.